These T cell receptor beta chains were read from a single sample in a study of early T cells in non-severe SARS-CoV-2 infection. TCRdb re-derived calls from the 5' RACE reads in MiXCR, one entry per CDR3 protein. Of around 81,000 distinct CDR3 sequences detected, 14% appear once; the ten largest clones hold roughly 11%. The sequenced sample was whole blood. Receptors were obtained from an adult who was a healthcare worker with PCR-confirmed SARS-CoV-2 infection or an uninfected control (not recorded which). Each CDR3 is given with its conserved first and last residue. The order of the fields is J gene, V gene, CDR3 protein.

>TRBJ2-2|TRBV6-6
CASGLGGELFF
>TRBJ1-5|TRBV7-2
CASSLVTGGNQPQHF
>TRBJ1-2|TRBV20-1
CSASPTGSYGYTF
>TRBJ1-1|TRBV18
CASSPSGDRVAFF
>TRBJ2-1|TRBV7-9
CASSLPGGSLDEQFF
>TRBJ2-7|TRBV28
CASSPLRYEQYF
>TRBJ1-1|TRBV12-3/TRBV12-4
CASSFQGMNTEAFF
>TRBJ2-5|TRBV6-1
CASSKTGLQETQYF
>TRBJ2-4|TRBV10-3
CAISGGGGNIQYF
>TRBJ2-1|TRBV20-1
CSASTVTYNEQFF
>TRBJ2-3|TRBV11-2
CASSLDDGRVRTLSTDTQYF
>TRBJ2-1|TRBV19
CASSLPGRGGRNEQFF
>TRBJ2-2|TRBV7-6
CASSLDDLANTGELFF
>TRBJ1-5|TRBV5-1
CARTLSGAGSACNQPQHF
>TRBJ2-2|TRBV6-6
CASREDNTGELFF
>TRBJ2-3|TRBV14
CASSQEAASTDTQYF